The sequence of this T cell receptor beta chain was determined in a study of T cells in Graves' hyperthyroidism and ophthalmopathy (dated by TCRdb to about 2019). Background for the entire study: Peripheral blood samples were taken at the time of initial diagnosis, prior to any treatment. A discovery cohort of about 96 patients, roughly 43 with Graves' ophthalmopathy and approximately 57 with stable Graves' hyperthyroidism, was used to find distinguishing TCR V-J signatures. Prospective prediction of ophthalmopathy was tested in an independent validation cohort consisting of 18 to 20 hyperthyroidism patients and some 16 patients who later progressed to ophthalmopathy. The approximately 90 discovery patients were divided at random into training and test sets in a 7:3 ratio. The study also compared thyroid tissue and blood T-cell repertoires from about six Graves' hyperthyroidism patients. After blood sampling, hyperthyroidism patients were treated with methimazole at a starting dose of 30 mg daily, and ophthalmopathy patients were treated with high-dose intravenous methylprednisolone. According to the paper, TCR Vbeta CDR3 sequencing was carried out on 120 to 150 peripheral blood samples, which came from fewer than 50 ophthalmopathy, around 74 hyperthyroidism and roughly 17 progressor patients.

This clonotype was counted many times. What antigen it recognizes has not been identified. No much larger clonotype is one base removed from it; base qualities were not supplied. There are 15 amino acids in the CDR3, from cysteine to phenylalanine inclusive. The read is trimmed to its CDR3 DNA, 45 bases read in frame from base 1. Reading the germline V gene (reference sequence) gives CDR1 MNHEY and CDR2 SMNVEV. V has 3 bases trimmed and J has 6 bases trimmed; junction bases matching no gene number 8. Stable Graves' hyperthyroidism was defined as the absence of progression to ophthalmopathy over 18 months of follow-up. Hyperthyroidism patients were aged 18 to 65 years and newly diagnosed, with disease duration of less than 2 months. Exclusion was applied to patients with uncontrolled infections, other autoimmune diseases, pregnancy or lactation. Diagnoses were established on the basis of clinical symptoms, serum thyroxine and TRAb, thyroid ultrasound, and orbital computed tomography. PBMCs were isolated from around 10 ml of fresh peripheral blood by Ficoll-Paque density gradient centrifugation. Trizol reagent was used to extract total RNA, and RNA quality was then checked on an Agilent 2100 Bioanalyzer.

The TCR beta CDR3 regions were amplified from RNA transcripts. For the first round of RT-PCR on the TCR CDR3, the HTBI primer set was used together with the Qiagen OneStep RT-PCR kit. The libraries were constructed in a second round of multiplex PCR and then size-selected and purified. Paired-end sequencing of the libraries was performed with 100 bp reads on an Illumina HiSeq2000. The original methods were these. SOAPnuke was used to process the raw data, with reads discarded if the reads contained adapters or uncalled bases, had a mean Phred below 15, or lacked an exact constant-primer or identifier match. COPE v1.2.5 was used to merge the high-quality paired reads, and each unique nucleotide sequence was defined as a clonotype. MiTCR v1.1 was used to align the clonotypes against IMGT TRBV, TRBD and TRBJ reference segments. The analysis included only V-J combinations with a frequency above 0.0001, which together covered 99% to 99.2% of the repertoires. The TCS score was defined as the ratio of F50 (clonal expansion) to E x V (chaos), calculated using BLOSUM62-based TCRdist between CDR3 peptides within each V-J. Welch's t-statistics and random forest reduced fewer than 550 V-J features to fewer than 15, which were used in a naive Bayes classifier (R e1071). In-frame beta chains were kept once TCRdb had trimmed the public reads at Q25 with fastp and called clones with MiXCR. Each CDR3 protein appears once, grouped with its most common genes and DNA. The V and J calls come from TCRdb's annotation, not from the publication. Here the sample has approximately 400,000 distinct CDR3 sequences; under 15% occur a single time. The ten largest clones capture less than 35% of the sample.

Overall results and qualifications from the work: A model built on a 13 V-J signature distinguished ophthalmopathy from stable hyperthyroidism, reaching about 88% sensitivity and approximately 83% specificity in cross-validation and 80%/75% in testing. In validation, the model predicted progression to ophthalmopathy a median of 6.5 months before onset, with roughly 68% sensitivity and around 76% specificity. No statistical method was used to set the sample size in advance, and investigators knew the group allocation. Most expanded thyroid clonotypes (frequency above 0.001) were also detected in blood, suggesting blood repertoires may reflect thyroid immune responses.

This sequence originates from a woman aged 30 to 39 with Graves' hyperthyroidism. Specimen: blood. The V gene is TRBV27 and the J gene is TRBJ2-1; 7 middle bases align to TRBD2. The base sequence is TGTGCCAGCAGTTTTATTGGGGCTAGCGGCAATGAGCAGTTCTTC. Its protein is CASSFIGASGNEQFF.